This entry concerns a single T cell receptor beta chain. Germline values: CDR1 SGHDT, CDR2 YYEEEE. CDR3 length: 16 amino acids. Trimming took 2 bases from V and 1 from J; bases not matched to a gene: 5. Authors' methods: Amplification of reference gene primers provided the estimated nucleated cell counts. Method: immunoSEQ multiplex PCR; TCRdb's copy keeps in-frame clones and lacks some. That table supplies the V and J calls and clone size; D and trimming were determined from the DNA. This table holds over 85,000 clones, around 88% found once. This entry belongs to a study of blood T cell repertoires in COVID-19. About the study: The United States, Italy and Spain provided the acute and convalescent COVID-19 samples. PBMCs, B-cell-depleted T cells, or T cells provided the cDNA or gDNA that made up the material.

The J gene is TRBJ2-5, the V gene TRBV5-6; 10 nucleotides match TRBD1. Sequenced input: peripheral blood. The sequence was obtained from a man between 60 and 75 years old with acute or convalescent COVID-19. CDR3 sequence reads: CASSFGTGATQETQYF. DNA for the CDR3: TGTGCCAGCAGCTTCGGGACAGGGGCAACCCAAGAGACCCAGTACTTC.